This T cell receptor beta chain was documented in a study of blood T cell repertoires in COVID-19. Overall study: There were acute and convalescent COVID-19 samples, and they came from the United States, Italy and Spain. T cells, B-cell-depleted T cells, or PBMCs provided the cDNA or gDNA that served as material.

This CDR3 has 14 amino acids. Germline V CDR1 and CDR2: LGHDT, YNNKEL (reference sequence). V was pared by 1 base and J by 10 bases, with 8 bases of the junction left unmatched. Original data processing: Reference gene primer amplification yielded estimated nucleated cell counts. The table came from immunoSEQ multiplex PCR; TCRdb's copy has only in-frame clones and leaves some out. V, J and clone size reflect that table, while D and trimming were determined from the DNA. The sample yields about 66,000 clones, 86% seen once. Sequencing was done on a sample of peripheral blood. This receptor was taken from a man over 45 with active COVID-19. The rearrangement joins TRBV3-1 (or the pseudogene TRBV3-2) to TRBJ1-1; 8 nucleotides line up with TRBD1. The CDR3 protein is CASSQAGQGGRAFF. Written as DNA, the CDR3 is TGTGCCAGCAGCCAAGCCGGACAGGGTGGTCGAGCTTTCTTT.